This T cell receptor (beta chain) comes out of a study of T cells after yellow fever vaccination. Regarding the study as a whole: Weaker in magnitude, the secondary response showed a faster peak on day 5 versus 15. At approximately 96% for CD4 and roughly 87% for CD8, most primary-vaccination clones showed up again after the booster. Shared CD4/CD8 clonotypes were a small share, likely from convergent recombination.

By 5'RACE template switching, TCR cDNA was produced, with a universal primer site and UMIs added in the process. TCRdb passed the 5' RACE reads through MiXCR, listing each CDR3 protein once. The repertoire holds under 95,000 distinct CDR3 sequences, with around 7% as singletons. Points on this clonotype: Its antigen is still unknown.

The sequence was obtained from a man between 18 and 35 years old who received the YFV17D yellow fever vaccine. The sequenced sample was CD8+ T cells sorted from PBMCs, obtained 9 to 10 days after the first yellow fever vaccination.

In nucleotides, the CDR3 is TGTGCCAGCTTCCTAGCGGGACCTAGCACAGATACGCAGTATTTT. This translates into CASFLAGPSTDTQYF. The chain combines TRBV7-2 with TRBJ2-3; 9 bases agree with TRBD2. Trimming removed 8 bases from V and 0 bases from J; junction bases left unmatched: 6. The CDR3 loop spans 15 amino acids. In germline, CDR1 is SGHTA, CDR2 FQGNSA.